This T cell receptor (beta chain) was documented in a study of blood T cells in healthy people across ages. Germline-derived CDR1 and CDR2 are SGHRS and YFSETQ. The CDR3 totals 18 residues. Next came a second PCR, run for about 7 to 12 cycles, which used a sample-barcoded 5' primer along with a J-beta primer mix. Via MiXCR, TCRdb re-called the 5' RACE reads, giving one row per CDR3 protein. Of more than 900,000 distinct CDR3 sequences in the sample, 25% to 35% were seen once. This same sample was also taken into another study, of T cells of mothers and their children. As that report states: Researchers put all of the extracted RNA into cDNA synthesis, using approximately 1.5 ug per 15 ul.

Sequenced sample: blood. The source is a middle-aged woman in good health. The chain joins TRBV5-1 to TRBJ2-7, with 11 bases fitting TRBD2. Judging by the DNA end, TRBJ2-5 fits better; the J call may be wrong. The CDR3 DNA reads TGCGCCAGCAGCCTGGAGCTAGCGGGAGGCCCGCCCCTAAAGACCCAGTACTTC. Translated, it gives CASSLELAGGPPLKTQYF.